The entry that follows covers one T cell receptor (beta chain) sequence. The antigen remains undetermined. Clones were sequenced by immunoSEQ multiplex PCR, and TCRdb holds only the in-frame ones, with some missing. The sample includes roughly 110,000 clones, approximately 70% of them seen just once. V was clipped by 6 bases and J by 8 bases; unmatched bases: 6. Germline V gene sequence: CDR1 SGHDN, CDR2 FVKESK. The CDR3 length is 14 residues. The data are from a study of shared clonotypes between healthy human individuals. Study-wide context: Three plates each covered CD4 naive and memory; CD8 naive two, CD8 memory one.

Study findings and constraints: The diversity represented, both genetic and in exposure history, was limited by few donors. Unshared clonotypes carried lower generation probabilities than those common to all four donors.

The source material was memory CD8+ T cells sorted from blood. The subset here: CD45RO+ cells pooled with CCR7-negative TemRA cells. This clonotype was sampled from a woman aged 25 to 39 in good health. The chain couples TRBV14 to TRBJ2-1; 11 bases are a match to TRBD2. CDR3 loop: CASSPSGRLDEQFF. CDR3 in DNA: TGTGCCAGCAGTCCTAGCGGGAGGTTGGATGAGCAGTTCTTC.